This TCR beta chain was found in a study of blood T cell repertoires in COVID-19. Study at large: Acute and convalescent COVID-19 samples came from the United States, Italy and Spain. The analysed material was cDNA or gDNA that came from T cells, B-cell-depleted T cells, or PBMCs.

Trimming cost V 3 bases and J 3 bases, with 14 bases left between them. CDR3 length: 15 amino acids. In the original analysis: Estimation of nucleated cell counts was performed using reference gene primer amplification. TCRdb's copy holds only in-frame clones and misses some; the assay was immunoSEQ multiplex PCR. The V and J calls and clone size come from that table; D and trimming were worked out from the DNA. The sample has 150,000 to 200,000 clones, around 90% seen once. The specimen sequenced was peripheral blood. The V gene is TRBV23-1, the J gene TRBJ1-1; D possibly corresponds to TRBD1 (6 bases). TRBV23-1 is an open reading frame, and its role is uncertain. The sequence derives from a human donor in a cohort sampled during active COVID-19. The CDR3 loop reads CASSQKQGDYTEAFF. The CDR3 coding sequence is TGCGCCAGCAGTCAGAAACAGGGAGATTACACTGAAGCTTTCTTT.